Following are 25 T cell receptor beta chains from one sample sequenced in a study of blood T cell repertoires in COVID-19. Clones were sequenced by immunoSEQ multiplex PCR, and TCRdb holds only the in-frame ones, with some missing. The table includes about 360,000 clones, roughly 90% detected once. The sequencing sample was made of peripheral blood. Every receptor here comes from an older woman with COVID-19, enrolled during active disease.

This clone was picked up one time. Different DNA sequences within this sample yield the same CDR3. The V call is TRBV19, the J call TRBJ1-5; D gene unclear. Germline loops: CDR1 LNHDA, CDR2 SQIVND (reference sequence). The CDR3 consists of 14 residues. Trimming shortened V by 1 base and J by 2 bases, and 6 bases separated the two germline ends. The CDR3 loop reads CASSIVGGNQPQHF. CDR3 coding DNA: TGTGCCAGTAGTATAGTGGGAGGCAATCAGCCCCAGCATTTT. Filled out from reference TRBV19 and TRBJ1-5, the complete variable domain reads DGGITQSPKYLFRKEGQNVTLSCEQNLNHDAMYWYRQDPGQGLRLIYYSQIVNDFQKGDIAEGYSVSREKKESFPLTVTSAQKNPTAFYLCASSIVGGNQPQHFGDGTRLSIL.

The chain has TRBV7-9 and TRBJ1-1, with D possibly being TRBD1 (6 bases). Looked up from germline, CDR1 is SEHNR and CDR2 is FQNEAQ (reference sequence). This CDR3 contains 15 residues. The germline V and J ends were trimmed by 4 bases and 1 base, with 13 bases remaining between them. CDR3: CASSSDRTANTEAFF. CDR3 bases: TGTGCCAGCAGCTCCGACAGGACAGCGAACACTGAAGCTTTCTTT.

This sequence joins TRBV5-4 and TRBJ2-2; 11 bases align to TRBD2. This CDR3 is 18 amino acids long. The germline gives CDR1 SGHNT, CDR2 YYREEE (reference sequence). V shed 4 bases and J 7 bases; nucleotides not matched to a gene: 15. The CDR3 protein is CASSLPLGSGGAYGELFF. In nucleotides, the CDR3 is TGTGCCAGCAGCCTTCCGCTAGGTAGCGGGGGGGCGTACGGGGAGCTGTTTTTT.

V gene TRBV4-1 combines with J gene TRBJ2-5, with D possibly matching TRBD1 (5 bases). With 0 bases removed from V and 5 bases from J, the gap between germline ends came to 16 bases. Germline V gives CDR1 MGHRA, CDR2 YSYEKL. The CDR3 runs to 16 residues. The CDR3 here is CASSQDYRTYGETQYF. The CDR3 DNA reads TGCGCCAGCAGCCAAGATTATAGGACATATGGGGAGACCCAGTACTTC.

The chain recombines TRBV20-1 with TRBJ1-2; D call uncertain. CDR1 and CDR2 (germline): DFQATT, SNEGSKA (reference sequence). The CDR3 totals 11 residues. V was trimmed by 3 bases and J by 6 bases, leaving 8 bases between them. Written as DNA, the CDR3 is TGCAGTGCTAGTCCGGGTAATGGCTACACCTTC. It encodes CSASPGNGYTF.

The CDR3 reads CASSWTGGSEAFF. CDR3 bases: TGTGCCAGCAGCTGGACAGGGGGCTCGGAAGCTTTCTTT. This chain links TRBV5-6 with TRBJ1-1, with TRBD1 matching 11 bases. The CDR3 covers 13 residues. With V trimmed by 3 bases and J by 8 bases, 3 bases remained unmatched. Germline CDR1 is SGHDT and CDR2 is YYEEEE.

The chain employs TRBV7-2 and TRBJ2-2, with unresolved D. Germline V CDR1 and CDR2: SGHTA, FQGNSA. The CDR3 contains 13 residues. Trimming took off 5 bases at V and 5 bases at J, with 9 bases between the two ends. The chain's CDR3 is CASSRSSTGELFF. CDR3 in DNA: TGTGCCAGCAGCCGTAGTAGTACCGGGGAGCTGTTTTTT.

This clone has just one count. The chain links TRBV7-2 to TRBJ2-5; D is unclear. CDR1 is SGHTA and CDR2 is FQGNSA in the germline V gene. V was cut by 2 bases and J by 5 bases, with 15 bases left in between. This CDR3 is 15 amino acids long. The CDR3 spells CASSLLPNPQETQYF. The CDR3 coding sequence is TGTGCCAGCAGCTTACTGCCTAACCCACAGGAGACCCAGTACTTC. The full variable domain, rest sourced from reference TRBV7-2 and TRBJ2-5, is GAGVSQSPSNKVTEKGKDVELRCDPISGHTALYWYRQSLGQGLEFLIYFQGNSAPDKSGLPSDRFSAERTGGSVSTLTIQRTQQEDSAVYLCASSLLPNPQETQYFGPGTRLLVL.

The chain combines TRBV4-1 with TRBJ2-1; 8 bases agree with TRBD1. V trimming: 1 base; J trimming: 0 bases; junction bases outside the gene matches: 5. This CDR3 has 17 amino acids. Germline lookup yields CDR1 MGHRA and CDR2 YSYEKL. The CDR3 reads CASSQGHRGSSYNEQFF. The DNA of the CDR3 is TGCGCCAGCAGCCAAGGTCACAGGGGGAGCTCCTACAATGAGCAGTTCTTC.

The V and J genes are TRBV5-1 and TRBJ2-2; the match to TRBD2 covers 9 bases. The germline V gene has CDR1 SGHRS and CDR2 YFSETQ. V gave up 2 bases and J gave up 3 bases; unmatched junction bases: 2. CDR3 length: 15 residues. CDR3 nucleotides: TGCGCCAGCAGCTTAAGGACTAGCGACACCGGGGAGCTGTTTTTT. Protein product: CASSLRTSDTGELFF.

The rearrangement joins TRBV30 to TRBJ2-7; 8 nucleotides match TRBD2. Germline V CDR1 and CDR2: GTSNPN, SVGIG (reference sequence). This CDR3 comprises 14 residues. Unmatched junction bases numbered 5, after V lost 3 bases and J lost 1 base. CDR3 nucleotide sequence: TGTGCCTGGAGGGGACTAGAATCATCCTACGAGCAGTACTTC. The encoded protein is CAWRGLESSYEQYF.

A few counts support this clone. V is TRBV7-9 and J is TRBJ1-6; D call uncertain. Germline V gene sequence: CDR1 SEHNR, CDR2 FQNEAQ (reference sequence). The V end lost 5 bases, the J end lost 0 bases, and 11 bases lay between the germline ends. The CDR3 spans 16 residues. CDR3 sequence (DNA): TGTGCCAGCAGCCCCACCCGTAGCTCCTATAATTCACCCCTCCACTTT. Its translation is CASSPTRSSYNSPLHF.

The rearrangement uses TRBV6-1 and TRBJ2-7; no definite D call. V was cut by 1 base and J by 2 bases, with 15 bases left in between. The CDR3 length is 16 residues. The germline gives CDR1 MNHNS, CDR2 SASEGT. CDR3 in DNA: TGTGCCAGCAGTGAAGGTTTTGGGCGACGAACCTACGAGCAGTACTTC. Encoded protein: CASSEGFGRRTYEQYF.

CDR3 protein: CALNFGVPLGGYTF. CDR3 in DNA: TGTGCACTCAATTTCGGGGTCCCTTTAGGTGGCTACACCTTC. The chain uses TRBV27 and TRBJ1-2; D ambiguous. The germline V gene has CDR1 MNHEY and CDR2 SMNVEV (reference sequence). This CDR3 region has 14 residues.

The V call is TRBV7-9, the J call TRBJ2-1; tentatively, D is TRBD2 (6 bases). Germline V gives CDR1 SEHNR, CDR2 FQNEAQ (reference sequence). V was cut by 7 bases and J by 2 bases, with 12 bases left in between. The CDR3 loop spans 14 amino acids. The CDR3 DNA reads as TGTGCCAGCACAAGCGGGTCAACCTACAATGAGCAGTTCTTC. This encodes CASTSGSTYNEQFF.

This clone was found once. V usage is TRBV7-2 and J usage is TRBJ1-1; possibly TRBD1 for D (6 bases). V gave up 5 bases and J gave up 4 bases, with 11 bases separating them. This CDR3 region has 13 residues. Germline values: CDR1 SGHTA, CDR2 FQGNSA. CDR3 sequence: CASSHGGRTEAFF. The CDR3 DNA is TGTGCCAGCAGCCACGGGGGGCGCACTGAAGCTTTCTTT. The entire variable domain, with the rest obtained from reference TRBV7-2 and TRBJ1-1, is as follows: GAGVSQSPSNKVTEKGKDVELRCDPISGHTALYWYRQSLGQGLEFLIYFQGNSAPDKSGLPSDRFSAERTGGSVSTLTIQRTQQEDSAVYLCASSHGGRTEAFFGQGTRLTVV.

The CDR3 DNA follows: TGCGCCAGCAGCTCAGCGGGGGGCTCAGTCGAGCAGTACTTC. Translating gives CASSSAGGSVEQYF. The V gene is TRBV5-1, the J gene TRBJ2-7; 9 positions match TRBD2. Germline-derived CDR1 and CDR2 are SGHRS and YFSETQ. Trimming took 3 bases from V and 6 from J; bases not matched to a gene: 7. The CDR3 extends over 14 amino acids.

The rearrangement joins TRBV27 to TRBJ1-6; D is perhaps TRBD1 (5 bases). Trimming removed 6 bases at V and 4 bases at J, with 7 bases between. The V gene's germline CDR1 is MNHEY and CDR2 SMNVEV (reference sequence). The CDR3 totals 13 residues. CDR3: CASSQGYNSPLHF. The CDR3 DNA reads TGTGCCAGCAGCCAGGGTTATAATTCACCCCTCCACTTT.

The rearrangement uses TRBV9 and TRBJ2-7; the D gene is possibly TRBD1 (6 bases). The CDR3 totals 17 residues. The V gene's germline CDR1 is SGDLS and CDR2 YYNGEE. Deletions cut 3 bases from V and 0 bases from J, with 19 bases between. CDR3: CASSATRQAINSYEQYF. The CDR3 DNA reads TGTGCCAGCAGCGCGACGAGACAGGCTATCAACTCCTACGAGCAGTACTTC. Full variable domain (rest looked up from reference TRBV9 and TRBJ2-7): DSGVTQTPKHLITATGQRVTLRCSPRSGDLSVYWYQQSLDQGLQFLIQYYNGEERAKGNILERFSAQQFPDLHSELNLSSLELGDSALYFCASSATRQAINSYEQYFGPGTRLTVT.

This chain connects TRBV9 to TRBJ1-2, with 7 bases that match TRBD1. Trimming at V came to 5 bases and at J to 0 bases, leaving 10 bases not matched to a gene. The CDR3 is 16 residues long. The germline CDR1 and CDR2 sequences are SGDLS and YYNGEE. CDR3 sequence (DNA): TGTGCCAGCAGTGCTCTACCACAGGGGCCTAACTATGGCTACACCTTC. It is translated as CASSALPQGPNYGYTF.

This chain connects TRBV11-3 to TRBJ2-7; possible D gene TRBD1, 5 bases. Germline lookup yields CDR1 SGHNT and CDR2 YENEEA. V gave up 5 bases and J gave up 7 bases, with 12 bases separating them. There are 12 residues in the CDR3. In DNA form, the CDR3 reads TGTGCCAGCAGCCCAGATAGGGGAGAGCAGTACTTC. Its protein product is CASSPDRGEQYF.

This clone has just one count. This chain uses TRBV9 with TRBJ2-1; 12 bases agree with TRBD2. CDR1 and CDR2 from the germline V gene are SGDLS and YYNGEE. V shed 4 bases and J 8 bases; nucleotides not matched to a gene: 10. The length of the CDR3 is 16 residues. CDR3 sequence: CASSTPLAGGRDEQFF. The CDR3 DNA sequence: TGTGCCAGCAGCACGCCTCTAGCGGGGGGGCGGGATGAGCAGTTCTTC.

This chain links TRBV7-6 with TRBJ2-6, with 7 bases fitting TRBD2. V shed 8 bases and J 0 bases; nucleotides not matched to a gene: 19. Per the germline V gene, CDR1 is SGHVS and CDR2 is FNYEAQ. This CDR3 has 20 residues. CDR3 nucleotides: TGTGCCAGCCACTCCTTAGCGGGTCCTGCCCCTAGCTCTGGGGCCAACGTCCTGACTTTC. Translating gives CASHSLAGPAPSSGANVLTF.

This rearrangement joins TRBV7-2 to TRBJ2-2, with TRBD2 matching over 9 bases. Germline CDR1 reads SGHTA; CDR2 reads FQGNSA. The CDR3 extends over 16 amino acids. The trim removed 1 base at V and 6 bases at J, leaving 6 bases unmatched. CDR3 nucleotide sequence: TGTGCCAGCAGCTTAGTCGGGACTAGCCGGTCCGGGGAGCTGTTTTTT. Its translation: CASSLVGTSRSGELFF.

The chain couples TRBV2 to TRBJ2-1; TRBD1 matches at 8 bases. The germline V gene encodes CDR1 SNHLY and CDR2 FYNNEI. The CDR3 covers 14 residues. V trimming: 7 bases; J trimming: 10 bases; junction bases outside the gene matches: 12. CDR3 region: CASKSRTGLGEQFF. DNA of the CDR3: TGTGCCAGCAAGTCGAGGACAGGGCTTGGCGAGCAGTTCTTC.